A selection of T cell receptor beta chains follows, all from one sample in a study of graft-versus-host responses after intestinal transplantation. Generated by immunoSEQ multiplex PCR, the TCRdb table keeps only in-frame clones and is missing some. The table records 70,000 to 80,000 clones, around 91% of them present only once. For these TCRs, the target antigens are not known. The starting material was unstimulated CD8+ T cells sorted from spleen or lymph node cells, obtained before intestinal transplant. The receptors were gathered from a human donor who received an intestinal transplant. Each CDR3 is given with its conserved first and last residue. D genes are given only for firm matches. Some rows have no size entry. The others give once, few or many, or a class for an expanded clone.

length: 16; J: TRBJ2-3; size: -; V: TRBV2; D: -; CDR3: CASSSVKRRDTDTQYF; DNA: TGTGCCAGCAGTTCGGTCAAGCGGAGAGACACAGATACGCAGTATTTT
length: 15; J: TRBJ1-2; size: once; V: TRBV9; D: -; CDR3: CASSVGGGVGYGYTF; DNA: TGTGCCAGCAGCGTAGGAGGGGGGGTGGGCTATGGCTACACCTTC
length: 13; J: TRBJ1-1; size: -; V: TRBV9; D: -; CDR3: CASSPVGNTEAFF; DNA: TGTGCCAGCAGTCCGGTTGGGAACACTGAAGCTTTCTTT
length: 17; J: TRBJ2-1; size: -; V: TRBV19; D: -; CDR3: CASSIDPQGRDWHEQFF; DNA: TGTGCCAGTAGTATAGATCCCCAGGGCAGGGATTGGCATGAGCAGTTCTTC
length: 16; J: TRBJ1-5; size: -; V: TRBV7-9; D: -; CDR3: CASSAETHRSNQPQHF; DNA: TGTGCCAGCAGCGCAGAAACCCACAGGTCCAATCAGCCCCAGCATTTT
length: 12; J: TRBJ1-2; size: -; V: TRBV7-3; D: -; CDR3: CASSLTLSGYTF; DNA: TGTGCCAGCAGCTTGACATTGTCCGGCTACACCTTC
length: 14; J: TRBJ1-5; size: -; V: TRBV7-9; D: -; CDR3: CASSQGGGNQPQHF; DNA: TGTGCCAGCAGCCAAGGGGGGGGGAATCAGCCCCAGCATTTT
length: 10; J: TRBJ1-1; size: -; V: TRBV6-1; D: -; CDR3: CASQVAEAFF; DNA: TGTGCCAGCCAGGTGGCTGAAGCTTTCTTT
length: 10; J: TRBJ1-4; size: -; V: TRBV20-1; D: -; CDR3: CSAVREKLFF; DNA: TGCAGTGCTGTGAGGGAAAAACTGTTTTTT
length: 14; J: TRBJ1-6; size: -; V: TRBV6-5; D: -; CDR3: CASTRRGPYSPLHF; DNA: TGTGCCAGCACCCGGCGGGGCCCCTATTCACCCCTCCACTTT
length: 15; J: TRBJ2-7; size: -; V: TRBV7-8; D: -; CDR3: CASSLAGSTSYEQYF; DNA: TGTGCCAGCAGCTTGGCAGGGTCTACCTCCTACGAGCAGTACTTC
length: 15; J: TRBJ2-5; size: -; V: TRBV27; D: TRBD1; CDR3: CASSLVGTGRETQYF; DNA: TGTGCCAGCAGTTTAGTCGGGACAGGGAGGGAGACCCAGTACTTC
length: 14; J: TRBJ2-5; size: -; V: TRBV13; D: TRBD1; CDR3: CASSSTGLTETQYF; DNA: TGTGCCAGCAGCTCGACAGGGTTGACCGAGACCCAGTACTTC
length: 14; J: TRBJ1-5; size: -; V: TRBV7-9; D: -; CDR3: CASSPTYSNQPQHF; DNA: TGTGCCAGCAGCCCGACTTATAGCAATCAGCCCCAGCATTTT
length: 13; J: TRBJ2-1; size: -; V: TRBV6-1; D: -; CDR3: CALLRSSYNEQFF; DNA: TGTGCCCTACTTAGATCCTCCTACAATGAGCAGTTCTTC
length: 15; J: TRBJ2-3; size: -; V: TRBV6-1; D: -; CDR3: CASSYRGSGTDTQYF; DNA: TGTGCCAGCAGCTATAGGGGCAGTGGCACAGATACGCAGTATTTT
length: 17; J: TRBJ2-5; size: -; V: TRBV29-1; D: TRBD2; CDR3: CSVVGTSGGLFQETQYF; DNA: TGCAGCGTTGTTGGGACTAGCGGGGGCCTTTTTCAAGAGACCCAGTACTTC
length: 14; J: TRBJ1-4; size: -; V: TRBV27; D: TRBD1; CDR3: CASSLLGGGEKLFF; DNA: TGTGCCAGCAGTTTATTAGGGGGCGGTGAAAAACTGTTTTTT
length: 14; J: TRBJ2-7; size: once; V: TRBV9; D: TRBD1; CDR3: CASSTGTGGDEQYF; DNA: TGTGCCAGCAGCACCGGGACAGGGGGCGACGAGCAGTACTTC
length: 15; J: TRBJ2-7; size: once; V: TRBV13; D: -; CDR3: CASSLRPGPPYEQYF; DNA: TGTGCCAGCAGCTTACGGCCAGGCCCCCCCTACGAGCAGTACTTC
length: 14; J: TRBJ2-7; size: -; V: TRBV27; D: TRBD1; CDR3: CASSPRDRGHEQYF; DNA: TGTGCCAGCAGTCCCCGGGACAGGGGCCACGAGCAGTACTTC
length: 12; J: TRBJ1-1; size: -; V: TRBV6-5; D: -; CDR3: CASSEMGGTAFF; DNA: TGTGCCAGCAGTGAAATGGGGGGGACGGCTTTCTTT
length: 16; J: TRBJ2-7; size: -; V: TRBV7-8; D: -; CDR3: CASSLVTRELPYEQYF; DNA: TGTGCCAGCAGCTTAGTAACCCGGGAATTACCCTACGAGCAGTACTTC
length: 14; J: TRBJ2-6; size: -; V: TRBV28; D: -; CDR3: CATMGGPGANVLTF; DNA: TGTGCCACCATGGGGGGGCCCGGGGCCAACGTCCTGACTTTC
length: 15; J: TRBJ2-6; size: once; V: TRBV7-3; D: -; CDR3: CASSLGGTGANVLTF; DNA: TGTGCCAGCAGCTTAGGAGGTACTGGGGCCAACGTCCTGACTTTC
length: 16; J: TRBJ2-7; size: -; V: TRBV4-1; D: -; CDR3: CASSQQEGASFYEQYF; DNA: TGCGCCAGCAGCCAACAGGAGGGGGCCAGTTTTTACGAGCAGTACTTC